This T cell receptor beta chain was recovered during a study of graft-versus-host responses after intestinal transplantation. Method: immunoSEQ multiplex PCR; TCRdb's copy keeps in-frame clones and lacks some. This table holds about 59,000 clones, around 93% found once. Trimming at V came to 5 bases and at J to 5 bases, leaving 5 bases not matched to a gene. CDR3 length equals 14 residues. The germline V gene encodes CDR1 SGHAT and CDR2 FQNNGV. Concerning this clone itself: What it recognizes is unknown.

This chain links TRBV11-2 with TRBJ2-5; 10 bases are a match to TRBD1. Sequencing used unstimulated CD4+ T cells sorted from spleen or lymph node cells, obtained before transplant. The TCR sequence derives from a human donor who was the organ donor for an intestinal transplant. The CDR3 protein is CASSPTGGGETQYF. The CDR3 DNA reads as TGTGCCAGCAGCCCGACAGGGGGCGGGGAGACCCAGTACTTC.